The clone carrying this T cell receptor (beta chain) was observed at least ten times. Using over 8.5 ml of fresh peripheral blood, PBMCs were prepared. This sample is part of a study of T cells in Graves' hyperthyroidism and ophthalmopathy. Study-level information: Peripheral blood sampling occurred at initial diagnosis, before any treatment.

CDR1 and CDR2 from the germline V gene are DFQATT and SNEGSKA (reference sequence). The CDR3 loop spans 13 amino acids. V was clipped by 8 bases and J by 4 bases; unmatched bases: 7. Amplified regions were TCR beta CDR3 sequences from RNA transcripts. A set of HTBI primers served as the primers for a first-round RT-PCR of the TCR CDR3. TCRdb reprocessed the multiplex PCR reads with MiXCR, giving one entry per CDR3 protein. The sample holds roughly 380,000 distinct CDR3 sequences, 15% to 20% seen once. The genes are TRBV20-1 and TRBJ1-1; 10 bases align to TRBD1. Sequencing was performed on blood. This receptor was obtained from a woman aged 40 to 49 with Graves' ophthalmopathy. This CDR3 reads CSRPGQGITEAFF. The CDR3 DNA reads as TGCAGTCGACCGGGACAGGGGATCACTGAAGCTTTCTTT.